Listed below are T cell receptor beta chains from one sample, sequenced in a study of blood T cells in healthy people across ages. TCRdb redid the calling of the 5' RACE reads with MiXCR, one entry per CDR3 protein. The sample carries 1.4 million or so distinct CDR3 sequences, 40% to 45% recorded once. Source material: blood. The receptors here all came from a woman between 18 and 29 years old in good health. Both conserved end residues are part of each CDR3. D genes are given only for firm matches. The size of a clone is reported for some rows only, either as once, few or many, or as a class for expanded clones.

TRBV20-1	TRBJ2-1	TRBD2	.	CSARDQLAEAYNEQFF	TGCAGTGCTAGAGATCAACTAGCGGAAGCCTACAATGAGCAGTTCTTC
TRBV29-1	TRBJ2-1	.	.	CSVEGLAVGNEQFF	TGCAGCGTTGAGGGCCTAGCTGTCGGCAATGAGCAGTTCTTC
TRBV5-6	TRBJ1-1	.	.	CASRGRGRVNTEAFF	TGTGCCAGCAGAGGGAGGGGCCGGGTGAACACTGAAGCTTTCTTT
TRBV4-3	TRBJ1-4	.	.	CASSQYGIDATNEKLFF	TGCGCCAGCAGCCAGTATGGAATTGACGCAACTAATGAAAAACTGTTTTTT
TRBV27	TRBJ2-1	.	few	CASSLSLRHNEQFF	TGTGCCAGCAGTTTATCCCTTAGGCACAATGAGCAGTTCTTC
TRBV10-3	TRBJ2-7	TRBD2	.	CAISATSGSPRYYEQYF	TGTGCCATCAGCGCCACTAGCGGGAGCCCCCGGTACTACGAGCAGTACTTC
TRBV24-1	TRBJ2-7	TRBD1	many	CATSDSSGTAFNEQYF	TGTGCCACCAGTGATTCCTCCGGGACAGCCTTTAACGAGCAGTACTTC
TRBV5-1	TRBJ1-1	.	.	CASSLHPLNTEAFF	TGCGCCAGCAGCTTGCACCCTTTGAACACTGAAGCTTTCTTT
TRBV4-1	TRBJ2-7	.	.	CASSQLVVYEQYF	TGCGCCAGCAGCCAACTAGTTGTCTACGAGCAGTACTTC
TRBV12-3/TRBV12-4	TRBJ2-7	TRBD1	few	CASSVRDRDYEQYF	TGTGCCAGCAGTGTCCGGGACAGGGACTACGAGCAGTACTTC
TRBV30	TRBJ2-4	.	.	CAWSVWGRGKNIQYF	TGTGCCTGGAGTGTATGGGGCAGGGGAAAAAACATTCAGTACTTC
TRBV4-3	TRBJ2-3	TRBD2	few	CASSQGVLAGARNTDTQYF	TGCGCCAGCAGCCAAGGGGTACTAGCGGGAGCTCGGAACACAGATACGCAGTATTTT
TRBV27	TRBJ2-1	TRBD1	.	CASSLSPGDSLYSEQFF	TGTGCCAGCAGTTTATCCCCCGGGGACAGTTTATACAGTGAGCAGTTCTTC
TRBV20-1	TRBJ2-2	.	.	CSARDNSWNTGELFF	TGCAGTGCTAGAGATAATAGCTGGAACACCGGGGAGCTGTTTTTT
TRBV5-1	TRBJ2-5	.	.	CASNLFVGGGSNEQYF	TGCGCCAGCAACTTGTTTGTGGGGGGTGGCTCCAATGAGCAGTACTTC
TRBV6-5	TRBJ2-1	.	few	CASTLTPGSSYNEQFF	TGTGCCAGCACCCTGACCCCCGGGAGCTCCTACAATGAGCAGTTCTTC
TRBV7-3	TRBJ2-6	.	.	CASSRPISGANVLTF	TGTGCCAGCAGCCGGCCAATCTCTGGGGCCAACGTCCTGACTTTC
TRBV28	TRBJ2-3	TRBD1	few	CATDRAGNTDTQYF	TGTGCCACAGACAGGGCTGGGAACACAGATACGCAGTATTTT
TRBV4-3	TRBJ1-2	.	few	CASSQGWMGYTF	TGCGCCAGCAGCCAAGGATGGATGGGCTACACCTTC
TRBV5-1	TRBJ1-2	TRBD1	many	CASSGQGQGNYGYTF	TGCGCCAGCAGCGGACAGGGACAGGGCAACTATGGCTACACCTTC
TRBV5-1	TRBJ1-4	.	.	CASSLDRVTNEKLFF	TGCGCCAGCAGCTTGGACAGGGTGACTAATGAAAAACTGTTTTTT
TRBV10-3	TRBJ2-3	.	few	CAIGGLLSTDTQYF	TGTGCCATCGGAGGACTGCTTAGCACAGATACGCAGTATTTT
TRBV27	TRBJ1-2	.	once	CASSPRGGNGYTF	TGTGCCAGCAGTCCGAGGGGTGGCAATGGCTACACCTTC
TRBV5-6	TRBJ2-1	TRBD2	few	CASSLAPAGGTNEQFF	TGTGCCAGCAGCTTGGCCCCAGCGGGGGGTACCAATGAGCAGTTCTTC
TRBV7-2	TRBJ1-5	.	.	CASSLKVSNQPQHF	TGTGCCAGCAGCTTAAAGGTTAGCAATCAGCCCCAGCATTTT
TRBV29-1	TRBJ2-1	.	.	CSVTVTSSYNEQFF	TGCAGCGTGACAGTGACGAGCTCCTACAATGAGCAGTTCTTC
TRBV6-2/TRBV6-3	TRBJ1-5	.	.	CASSYASQVSTQHF	TGTGCCAGCAGTTACGCCTCCCAAGTCAGCACCCAGCATTTT
TRBV12-3/TRBV12-4	TRBJ2-1	.	.	CASSFSRQTYNEQFF	TGTGCCAGCAGTTTTAGCCGTCAAACGTACAATGAGCAGTTCTTC
TRBV6-6	TRBJ2-6	.	few	CASSYNRVSGANVLTF	TGTGCCAGCAGTTACAACAGGGTCTCTGGGGCCAACGTCCTGACTTTC
TRBV20-1	TRBJ2-2	.	.	CSASTGWYTGELFF	TGCAGTGCTAGCACCGGCTGGTACACCGGGGAGCTGTTTTTT
TRBV4-2	TRBJ1-1	.	few	CASSQSDRPNTEAFF	TGTGCCAGCAGCCAATCTGACAGACCGAACACTGAAGCTTTCTTT
TRBV5-1	TRBJ2-1	TRBD2	.	CASSGGTSAYNEQFF	TGCGCCAGCAGCGGCGGGACTAGCGCCTACAATGAGCAGTTCTTC
TRBV7-8	TRBJ1-1	.	once	CASSLDPGVGKAFF	TGTGCCAGCAGCTTAGATCCAGGGGTCGGGAAAGCTTTCTTT
TRBV7-2	TRBJ2-3	.	.	CASSLAWSPADTQYF	TGTGCCAGCAGCTTAGCATGGTCTCCTGCAGATACGCAGTATTTT
TRBV6-5	TRBJ1-5	.	.	CASSSYSRNQAKDQPQHF	TGTGCCAGCAGTTCCTACAGCAGAAACCAGGCCAAAGATCAGCCCCAGCATTTT
TRBV20-1	TRBJ2-1	.	few	CSARVLYSYNEQFF	TGCAGTGCTAGAGTGTTGTATTCCTACAATGAGCAGTTCTTC
TRBV7-3	TRBJ2-1	.	.	CASSFGTANEQFF	TGTGCCAGCAGCTTCGGGACTGCCAATGAGCAGTTCTTC
TRBV20-1	TRBJ2-1	.	few	CSARSPHNEQFF	TGCAGTGCTAGATCTCCCCACAATGAGCAGTTCTTC
TRBV4-1	TRBJ2-7	.	.	CASSQDWQRSYEQYF	TGCGCCAGCAGCCAAGATTGGCAGAGAAGCTACGAGCAGTACTTC
TRBV12-3/TRBV12-4	TRBJ1-5	TRBD1	few	CASRAQGVQPQHF	TGTGCCAGCAGGGCACAGGGGGTTCAGCCCCAGCATTTT
TRBV12-3/TRBV12-4	TRBJ1-3	.	.	CASSLGPPPGNTIYF	TGTGCCAGCAGTTTAGGGCCACCCCCTGGAAACACCATATATTTT
TRBV11-1	TRBJ2-1	.	.	CASTRSRSYNEQFF	TGTGCCAGCACCAGGTCCCGCTCCTACAATGAGCAGTTCTTC
TRBV20-1	TRBJ2-5	.	.	CSARGGGRSQETQYF	TGCAGTGCTAGAGGGGGTGGCAGGAGCCAAGAGACCCAGTACTTC
TRBV4-3	TRBJ2-3	TRBD2	many	CASRRLAGGFTDTQYF	TGCGCCAGCAGACGACTAGCGGGGGGGTTCACAGATACGCAGTATTTT
TRBV2	TRBJ2-3	TRBD1	few	CASREDRAPRTDTQYF	TGTGCCAGCAGGGAAGACAGGGCCCCCCGCACAGATACGCAGTATTTT
TRBV4-3	TRBJ2-7	TRBD1	.	CASSQDPGTGAYEQYF	TGCGCCAGCAGCCAAGACCCCGGAACAGGGGCCTACGAGCAGTACTTC
TRBV28	TRBJ2-3	TRBD2	few	CASSLSAGGLTDTQYF	TGTGCCAGCAGTTTATCTGCGGGAGGACTCACAGATACGCAGTATTTT
TRBV4-3	TRBJ1-2	.	.	CASSQDHAYYGYTF	TGCGCCAGCAGCCAAGATCATGCCTACTATGGCTACACCTTC
TRBV28	TRBJ2-1	.	few	CASTERGKYNEQFF	TGTGCCAGCACAGAGAGGGGAAAATACAATGAGCAGTTCTTC
TRBV6-2/TRBV6-3	TRBJ2-1	.	.	CASRALSGTQFF	TGTGCCAGCAGGGCCCTCTCGGGGACCCAGTTCTTC
TRBV20-1	TRBJ2-1	TRBD2	once	CSGTLARLAFYNEQFF	TGCAGTGGCACGCTCGCGAGACTAGCGTTTTACAATGAGCAGTTCTTC
TRBV29-1	TRBJ2-2	TRBD2	.	CSVAGGTSGTFAGELFF	TGCAGCGTTGCGGGGGGGACTAGCGGGACATTTGCCGGGGAGCTGTTTTTT
TRBV21-1	TRBJ2-1	.	.	CASSKGGDEQFF	TGTGCCAGCAGCAAAGGAGGGGATGAGCAGTTCTTC